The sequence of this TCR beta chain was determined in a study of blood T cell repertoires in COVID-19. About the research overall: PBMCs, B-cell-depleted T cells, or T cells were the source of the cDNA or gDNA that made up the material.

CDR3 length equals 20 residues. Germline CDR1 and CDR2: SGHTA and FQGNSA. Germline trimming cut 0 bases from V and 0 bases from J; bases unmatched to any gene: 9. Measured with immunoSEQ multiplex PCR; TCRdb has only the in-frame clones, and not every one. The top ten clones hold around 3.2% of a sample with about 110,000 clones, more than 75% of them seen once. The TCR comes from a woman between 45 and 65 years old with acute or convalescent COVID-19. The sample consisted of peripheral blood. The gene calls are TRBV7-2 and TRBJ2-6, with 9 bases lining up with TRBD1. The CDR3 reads CASSLALGGQGSSGANVLTF. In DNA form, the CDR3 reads TGTGCCAGCAGCTTAGCTTTAGGAGGACAGGGGAGCTCTGGGGCCAACGTCCTGACTTTC. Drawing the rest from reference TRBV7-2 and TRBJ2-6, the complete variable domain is GAGVSQSPSNKVTEKGKDVELRCDPISGHTALYWYRQSLGQGLEFLIYFQGNSAPDKSGLPSDRFSAERTGGSVSTLTIQRTQQEDSAVYLCASSLALGGQGSSGANVLTFGAGSRLTVL.